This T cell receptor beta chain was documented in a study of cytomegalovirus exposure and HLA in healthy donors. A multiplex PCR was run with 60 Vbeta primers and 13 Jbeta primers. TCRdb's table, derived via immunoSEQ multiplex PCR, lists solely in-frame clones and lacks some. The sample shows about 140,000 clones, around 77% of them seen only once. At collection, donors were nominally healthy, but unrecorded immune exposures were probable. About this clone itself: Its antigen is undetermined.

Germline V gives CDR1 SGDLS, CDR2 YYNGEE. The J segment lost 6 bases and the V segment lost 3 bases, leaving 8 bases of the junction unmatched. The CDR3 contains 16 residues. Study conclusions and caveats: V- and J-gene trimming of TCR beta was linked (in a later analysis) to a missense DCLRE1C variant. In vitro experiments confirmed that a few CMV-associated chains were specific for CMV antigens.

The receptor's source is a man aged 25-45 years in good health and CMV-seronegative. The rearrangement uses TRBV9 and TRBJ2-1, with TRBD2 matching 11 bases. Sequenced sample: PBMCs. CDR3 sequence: CASSESPLAGVNEQFF. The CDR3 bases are TGTGCCAGCAGCGAAAGCCCACTAGCGGGGGTCAATGAGCAGTTCTTC.